Each of the 28 T cell receptor beta chains below was sequenced from the same sample in a study of blood T cell repertoires in COVID-19. Produced via immunoSEQ multiplex PCR; TCRdb's table is partial and in-frame only. The repertoire consists of about 180,000 clones, with 88% occurring once and the leading ten covering roughly 8.9%. The sequencing input was PBMCs or T cells enriched from blood (not recorded which). The receptors here all came from a woman younger than 35 who had recovered from COVID-19.

The chain employs TRBV5-4 and TRBJ2-7; no firm D call. This CDR3 is built from 11 residues. V dropped 2 bases and J dropped 3 bases, with 3 bases sitting between them. Germline V gene data show CDR1 as SGHNT and CDR2 as YYREEE (reference sequence). The CDR3 region is CASSLYYEQYF. For the CDR3, the DNA is TGTGCCAGCAGCTTATACTACGAGCAGTACTTC. The whole variable domain, filled in from reference TRBV5-4 and TRBJ2-7, reads ETGVTQSPTHLIKTRGQQVTLRCSSQSGHNTVSWYQQALGQGPQFIFQYYREEENGRGNFPPRFSGLQFPNYSSELNVNALELDDSALYLCASSLYYEQYFGPGTRLTVT.

The chain combines TRBV2 with TRBJ2-5; D is ambiguous. Germline CDR1 and CDR2: SNHLY and FYNNEI. Deletions cut 2 bases from V and 2 bases from J, with 9 bases between. CDR3 length: 14 residues. As DNA, the CDR3 is TGTGCCAGCAGTGAAAGTCTAAGACAAGAGACCCAGTACTTC. Translation: CASSESLRQETQYF.

The chain employs TRBV7-2 and TRBJ1-5; D is unresolved. The germline V and J ends were trimmed by 5 bases and 5 bases, with 7 bases remaining between them. This CDR3 is 12 amino acids long. The germline CDR1 and CDR2 sequences are SGHTA and FQGNSA. CDR3 sequence reads: CASSLNDQPQHF. The CDR3 DNA is TGTGCCAGCAGCCTAAATGATCAGCCCCAGCATTTT.

The J gene is TRBJ1-4, the V gene TRBV7-9, with 10 bases lining up with TRBD1. Looked up from germline, CDR1 is SEHNR and CDR2 is FQNEAQ (reference sequence). Trimming at V came to 6 bases and at J to 4 bases, leaving 5 bases not matched to a gene. The length of the CDR3 is 15 residues. CDR3 loop: CASSKRTGGNEKLFF. The CDR3 DNA sequence: TGTGCCAGCAGTAAAAGGACAGGGGGTAATGAAAAACTGTTTTTT.

J is TRBJ1-4 and V is TRBV19, with TRBD1 as a possible D gene (6 bases). Germline assignment: CDR1 LNHDA and CDR2 SQIVND (reference sequence). The CDR3 is 14 amino acids. Trimming removed 3 bases from V and 6 bases from J, with 11 bases in between. The CDR3 protein is CASSIGTRYEKLFF. DNA for the CDR3: TGTGCCAGTAGTATCGGGACACGGTATGAAAAACTGTTTTTT.

The chain uses TRBV5-1 and TRBJ2-1; possible D gene TRBD2, 7 bases. CDR1 SGHRS and CDR2 YFSETQ come from the germline V gene. CDR3 length: 15 residues. V was shortened by 2 bases and J by 7 bases, with 16 bases between the two germline ends. The CDR3 DNA is TGCGCCAGCAGCTTAGGGTCCCGGGGGGCAAATGAGCAGTTCTTC. Translation: CASSLGSRGANEQFF.

The chain combines TRBV30 with TRBJ1-6; no clear D. Germline values: CDR1 GTSNPN, CDR2 SVGIG (reference sequence). This CDR3 has 15 residues. Trimming stripped 1 base from V and 7 bases from J, with 14 bases between. CDR3 bases: TGTGCCTGGAGTGCTGTTAGAGCTCCGAATTCACCCCTCCACTTT. This sequence encodes CAWSAVRAPNSPLHF.

Only one count was recorded for this clone. The chain is built from TRBV19 and TRBJ2-2; D perhaps matches TRBD2 (5 bases). V lost 5 bases, J lost 7 bases, and 11 bases lay in between. CDR1 is LNHDA, CDR2 SQIVND, per germline (reference sequence). CDR3 length: 13 amino acids. CDR3 nucleotides: TGTGCCAGTAGTTCGGGGATCGGCGGGGAGCTGTTTTTT. This encodes CASSSGIGGELFF. The variable domain in full, with the rest retrieved from reference TRBV19 and TRBJ2-2, is DGGITQSPKYLFRKEGQNVTLSCEQNLNHDAMYWYRQDPGQGLRLIYYSQIVNDFQKGDIAEGYSVSREKKESFPLTVTSAQKNPTAFYLCASSSGIGGELFFGEGSRLTVL.

The chain has TRBV14 and TRBJ1-3, with D unresolved. The germline CDR1 and CDR2 sequences are SGHDN and FVKESK. Trimming took off 4 bases at V and 1 base at J, with 5 bases between the two ends. The CDR3 runs 13 residues. CDR3 DNA: TGTGCCAGCAGCCTTCATTCTGGAAACACCATATATTTT. It encodes CASSLHSGNTIYF. Supplemented by reference TRBV14 and TRBJ1-3, the full variable domain reads EAGVTQFPSHSVIEKGQTVTLRCDPISGHDNLYWYRRVMGKEIKFLLHFVKESKQDESGMPNNRFLAERTGGTYSTLKVQPAELEDSGVYFCASSLHSGNTIYFGEGSWLTVV.

The chain combines TRBV7-2 with TRBJ2-5; 7 bases align to TRBD1. Per germline, CDR1 SGHTA and CDR2 FQGNSA. The J segment lost 5 bases and the V segment lost 6 bases, leaving 9 bases of the junction unmatched. The CDR3 is 14 amino acids. DNA for the CDR3: TGTGCCAGCAGTATAACAGGGGTTACGGAGACCCAGTACTTC. This codes for CASSITGVTETQYF.

The chain couples TRBV18 to TRBJ2-1, with 9 bases matching TRBD2. This CDR3 region has 18 residues. The J segment lost 6 bases and the V segment lost 4 bases, leaving 16 bases of the junction unmatched. The germline V gene has CDR1 KGHSH and CDR2 LQKENI. In DNA form, the CDR3 reads TGTGCCAGCTCACTCCCCACTGGCGGGAGGGTCCTGGGCAATGAGCAGTTCTTC. Its protein product is CASSLPTGGRVLGNEQFF.

The J gene is TRBJ1-1, the V gene TRBV10-3; tentative D call: TRBD1 (5 bases). V shed 4 bases and J shed 5 bases, with 11 bases lying between them. Germline V CDR1 and CDR2: ENHRY, SYGVKD. The CDR3 is 13 residues long. CDR3: CAISGPPGTEAFF. DNA for the CDR3: TGTGCCATCAGTGGGCCCCCAGGGACTGAAGCTTTCTTT.

The chain recombines TRBV13 with TRBJ2-1, with 12 positions matching TRBD2. The CDR3 loop spans 18 amino acids. The germline V gene encodes CDR1 PRHDT and CDR2 FYEKMQ (reference sequence). V dropped 8 bases and J dropped 1; count of bases not matched to a gene: 12. The CDR3 loop reads CASGGRTSGDPSYNEQFF. The CDR3 DNA follows: TGTGCCAGCGGTGGTCGGACTAGCGGGGACCCGTCCTACAATGAGCAGTTCTTC.

This clone was seen once. V usage is TRBV19 and J usage is TRBJ2-2; weak D call: TRBD1 (7 bases). Germline CDR1 LNHDA, CDR2 SQIVND (reference sequence). The CDR3 covers 15 residues. Between the trimmed V and J ends, which lost 5 bases and 0 bases, there was a span of 10 bases. CDR3: CASSGRGANTGELFF. The CDR3 region has the DNA TGTGCCAGTAGTGGCAGGGGGGCGAACACCGGGGAGCTGTTTTTT.

The rearrangement joins TRBV4-3 to TRBJ2-1; D perhaps matches TRBD1 (6 bases). The V gene lost 0 bases and the J gene lost 0 bases, with 12 bases spanning the gap. CDR3 length: 17 residues. Germline assignment: CDR1 LGHNA and CDR2 YSLEER. CDR3 DNA: TGCGCCAGCAGCCAAGAAAGGGGGTCCTCCTCCTACAATGAGCAGTTCTTC. Residues: CASSQERGSSSYNEQFF.

Concerning this clone itself: This sample includes further DNA sequences coding for the same CDR3. The chain couples TRBV10-2 to TRBJ2-7, with TRBD1 matching over 8 bases. The CDR3 loop spans 14 amino acids. CDR1 WSHSY and CDR2 SAAADI come from the germline V gene. With V trimmed by 6 bases and J by 4 bases, 8 bases remained unmatched. CDR3 residues: CASREDRVSYEQYF. As DNA, the CDR3 is TGCGCCAGCAGGGAGGACAGGGTGTCGTACGAGCAGTACTTC.

The J gene is TRBJ1-2, the V gene TRBV27; TRBD1 is a possible D gene (6 bases). Trimming pared 3 bases from V and 5 bases from J, leaving 10 bases between. Germline V lookup: CDR1 MNHEY, CDR2 SMNVEV (reference sequence). The CDR3 totals 13 residues. This CDR3 reads CASSLNREYGYTF. The DNA of the CDR3 is TGTGCCAGCAGTTTGAACAGGGAGTATGGCTACACCTTC.

This clone was recorded only once. This rearrangement joins TRBV23-1 to TRBJ1-4; D is unclear. TRBV23-1 is designated an ORF whose function remains uncertain. V was pared by 0 bases and J by 4 bases, with 9 bases between. The CDR3 totals 15 residues. The CDR3 is CASSQSRRSNEKLFF. In DNA form, the CDR3 reads TGCGCCAGCAGTCAATCGCGAAGAAGTAATGAAAAACTGTTTTTT.

The V gene is TRBV27, the J gene TRBJ1-5, with a weak D call TRBD1 (5 bases). From germline, CDR1 is MNHEY and CDR2 SMNVEV (reference sequence). The CDR3 is 15 amino acids. The V gene lost 0 bases and the J gene lost 4 bases, with 10 bases spanning the gap. In nucleotides, the CDR3 is TGTGCCAGCAGTTTATCGGGGGGGTATAATCAGCCCCAGCATTTT. Translating gives CASSLSGGYNQPQHF.

The chain combines TRBV6-5 with TRBJ1-1, with D tentatively TRBD1 (5 bases). V was pared by 2 bases and J by 7 bases, with 8 bases between. The CDR3 is 12 residues long. Per germline, CDR1 MNHEY and CDR2 SVGAGI. This CDR3 is CASSYRGSEAFF. In nucleotides, the CDR3 is TGTGCCAGCAGTTACAGGGGCAGTGAAGCTTTCTTT.

This chain joins TRBV12-2 and TRBJ2-2; no check of the table's D call, TRBD2, against the DNA was made. TRBV12-2 is recorded as a pseudogene. The CDR3 runs to 19 residues. In nucleotides, the CDR3 is TGTGCAAGTCGCTTAGCATGGGACTCCAAAACTAGGGGAACCGGGGAGCTGTTTTTT. This codes for CASRLAWDSKTRGTGELFF.

The chain links TRBV29-1 to TRBJ2-3; 9 positions agree with TRBD2. CDR3 size: 15 residues. With 2 bases clipped from V and 0 bases from J, the junction kept 3 bases outside the gene matches. Germline V gene data show CDR1 as SQVTM and CDR2 as ANQGSEA. CDR3 protein: CSVESAGGSTDTQYF. The CDR3 coding sequence is TGCAGCGTTGAATCAGCGGGAGGTAGCACAGATACGCAGTATTTT.

This clone is a singleton in its sample. The V and J genes are TRBV5-4 and TRBJ1-1; 8 bases line up with TRBD1. This CDR3 region has 16 residues. Trimming at V came to 6 bases and at J to 3 bases, leaving 13 bases not matched to a gene. Looked up from germline, CDR1 is SGHNT and CDR2 is YYREEE (reference sequence). CDR3 sequence (DNA): TGTGCCAGCACCAGGACAGGGATTGGTTATGACACTGAAGCTTTCTTT. It yields the protein CASTRTGIGYDTEAFF. Full variable domain (outside the CDR3, taken from reference TRBV5-4 and TRBJ1-1): ETGVTQSPTHLIKTRGQQVTLRCSSQSGHNTVSWYQQALGQGPQFIFQYYREEENGRGNFPPRFSGLQFPNYSSELNVNALELDDSALYLCASTRTGIGYDTEAFFGQGTRLTVV.

The gene calls are TRBV30 and TRBJ2-3; 8 positions match TRBD2. The CDR3 spans 14 residues. The germline gives CDR1 GTSNPN, CDR2 SVGIG (reference sequence). V was pared by 8 bases and J by 4 bases, with 11 bases of the junction left unmatched. The CDR3 spells CARARGGRPDTQYF. The CDR3 nucleotides are TGTGCCCGGGCGAGGGGCGGGAGGCCAGATACGCAGTATTTT.

This clone has only a few counts. V is TRBV6-4 and J is TRBJ2-3; TRBD2 agrees at 7 bases. V lost 0 bases to trimming and J lost 4 bases; unmatched junction nucleotides: 4. The CDR3 is 15 amino acids. CDR1 and CDR2 from the germline V gene are MRHNA and SNTAGT. Here the CDR3 reads CASSDSGLGSDTQYF. CDR3 coding DNA: TGTGCCAGCAGTGACTCTGGACTAGGGTCAGATACGCAGTATTTT.

This clone was seen a single time. The V call is TRBV28, the J call TRBJ2-7; tentatively, D is TRBD1 (6 bases). Trimming removed 2 bases at V and 2 bases at J, with 13 bases between. The CDR3 consists of 15 residues. Germline CDR1 is MDHEN and CDR2 is SYDVKM. Here the CDR3 DNA reads TGTGCCAGCAGTTTAGATCCGGGACAAACCTACGAGCAGTACTTC. Protein sequence: CASSLDPGQTYEQYF.

This chain links TRBV10-3 with TRBJ2-5; the D gene is possibly TRBD2 (6 bases). The ends were cut back, 0 bases at V and 1 base at J, with 12 bases in the middle. This CDR3 contains 16 residues. Germline CDR1 ENHRY, CDR2 SYGVKD. The CDR3 coding sequence is TGTGCCATCAGTGAGTCGGGCGCGGGGACCCAAGAGACCCAGTACTTC. Translated, it gives CAISESGAGTQETQYF.

The genes are TRBV4-3 and TRBJ1-3; a weak D match, TRBD1 (6 bases). The CDR3 length is 16 residues. Trimming took 1 base from V and 0 from J, leaving 10 bases between them. Looked up from germline, CDR1 is LGHNA and CDR2 is YSLEER. Written as DNA, the CDR3 is TGCGCCAGCAGCCAAGGCAGGGGTAACTCTGGAAACACCATATATTTT. It yields the protein CASSQGRGNSGNTIYF.